The present T cell receptor beta chain was sequenced within a study of neurological immune-mediated disorders (dated by TCRdb to about 2019). Looking at the study overall: Among the 34 multiple sclerosis patients, relapsing-remitting MS was present in roughly 30 and secondary progressive MS was present in 3. The cohort included about 70 subjects: roughly 15 with HAM/TSP, some 34 with multiple sclerosis, and 20 or so healthy controls. Peripheral blood TCR-beta repertoires from patients with HTLV-I-associated myelopathy (HAM/TSP), patients with multiple sclerosis, and healthy controls were compared in the study using UMI-based sequencing. The approximately 98 TCR-beta libraries included longitudinal samples, technical triplicates and paired sorted CD4+ and CD8+ T-cell subsets alongside PBMC samples. General study outcomes and caveats: Phylogenetic analysis grouped repertoires from 18 of 34 MS patients into a cluster of related CDR3 sequences, suggesting a possible repertoire-level signature. The MS cluster was not associated with any clinical or MRI features, and the authors stated that larger cohorts are needed. No identical CDR3 amino acid sequences were found to be shared among expanded clones across subjects, suggesting that TCR-beta repertoires were private in all groups. TCR clonal expansion was highest in HAM/TSP patients and lowest in MS patients, with MS patients falling below even healthy controls.

For unsorted PBMC libraries, 2 million PBMCs were used after storage in RNAlater at -80 degrees C until RNA extraction. The multiple sclerosis patients were enrolled in a US clinical protocol that used magnetic resonance imaging to evaluate disease progression. Peripheral blood was subjected to Ficoll-Hypaque density gradient centrifugation to isolate PBMCs, which were then cryopreserved in liquid nitrogen. cDNA was synthesized by template-switch 5'RACE using a primer carrying a 10-nucleotide random unique molecular identifier by which each TCR transcript was tagged. Each sequencing run produced over 160 million TCR-beta sequences covering 15-18 subjects. The RNeasy kit was used to extract total RNA. TCR-beta VDJ regions were amplified with primers for the TCR constant region and the 5'RACE anchor, using the KAPA Real-time Library Amplification kit. A first PCR added sample indexes and Illumina adaptors, and a second PCR then raised library yield. After purification with Ampure beads, the TCR product of roughly 650 bp was size-selected on a 2% E-gel SizeSelection system. Before pooling, library quality was checked on a Bioanalyzer, concentration was measured with Qubit, and libraries were quantified with the Kapa Library Quantification kit. Libraries were sequenced paired-end 2 x 150 bp on an Illumina HiSeq 2500. To increase sequence diversity, about 25-30% phiX was spiked into each library pool. Turning to the authors' computational methods: The UMI-based MiGEC pipeline processed quality-filtered reads and removed over 90% of raw TCR sequences during error correction. IMGT germline references were used for aligning VDJ genes, and each clonotype was defined as a unique CDR3 amino acid sequence together with its V-J genes. Clonal expansion, Shannon diversity, and CDR3 relatedness (CalcPairwiseDistances, ClusterSamples) were evaluated with VDJtools, and phylogenetic trees were built with CLCbio workbench. Clones with at least 8 unique UMIs were defined as expanded, with this threshold being based on coefficient-of-variation modelling across technical triplicates. Clones were called with MiXCR by TCRdb after fastp trimmed the public reads at Q25, and only in-frame beta chains were retained. Rows with a matching CDR3 protein are joined into one entry that keeps the most common DNA and genes. The V and J calls were determined by TCRdb, not by the authors. This sample holds 100,000 to 150,000 distinct CDR3 sequences; roughly 3.1% were observed only once. The ten largest clonotypes hold around 1.4% of the sample.

This clonotype appeared many times. Its antigen remains undetermined. No much larger clone exists at a distance of one base, and base qualities are not known. Germline trimming amounts to 7 bases on V and 1 base on J, with 11 as the count of junction bases outside the gene matches. CDR1 SGHRS and CDR2 YFSETQ were looked up in the germline V gene. The CDR3 runs 17 residues from the cysteine to the phenylalanine. Just the 51-base CDR3 DNA is kept, in frame starting at base 1. The specimen sequenced was PBMCs. This TCR derives from a woman in her 30s with multiple sclerosis. Here the chain combines TRBV5-1 and TRBJ1-2; 12 bases in the junction line up with TRBD1. CDR3 region: CASRDGTGGKNNYGYTF. The nucleotides read TGCGCCAGCCGCGACGGGACAGGGGGCAAAAATAACTATGGCTACACCTTC.